This T cell receptor (beta chain) was captured by sequencing in a study of blood T cell repertoires in COVID-19. Study context: PBMCs, B-cell-depleted T cells, or T cells provided the cDNA or gDNA that made up the material.

The CDR3 length is 17 residues. The germline V gene encodes CDR1 SGHTA and CDR2 FQGNSA. V lost 4 bases and J lost 5; bases outside the gene matches: 12. In this sample, this clone turned up once. The table came from immunoSEQ multiplex PCR; TCRdb's copy has only in-frame clones and leaves some out. This table has approximately 65,000 clones, more than 60% appearing once. The sequencing input was peripheral blood. The sequence derives from a human donor in a cohort sampled during active COVID-19. The rearrangement links TRBV7-2 to TRBJ2-1; 9 bases line up with TRBD2. CDR3 region: CASSSREGTSFNNEQFF. CDR3 DNA sequence: TGTGCCAGCAGCTCAAGGGAGGGGACTAGCTTCAACAATGAGCAGTTCTTC.